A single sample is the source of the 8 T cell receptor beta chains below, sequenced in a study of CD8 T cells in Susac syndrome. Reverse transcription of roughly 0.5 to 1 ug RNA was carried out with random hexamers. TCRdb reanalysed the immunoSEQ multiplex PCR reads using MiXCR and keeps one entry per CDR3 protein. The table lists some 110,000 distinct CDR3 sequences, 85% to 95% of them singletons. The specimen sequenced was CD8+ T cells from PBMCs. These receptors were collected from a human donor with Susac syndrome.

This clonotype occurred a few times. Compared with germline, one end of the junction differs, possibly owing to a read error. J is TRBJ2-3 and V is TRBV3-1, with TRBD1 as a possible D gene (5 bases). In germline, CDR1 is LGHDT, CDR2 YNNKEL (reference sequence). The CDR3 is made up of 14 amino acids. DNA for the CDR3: TGTGCTAGCAGAGAGCTATCAGGGACAGATACGCAGTATTTT. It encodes CASRELSGTDTQYF.

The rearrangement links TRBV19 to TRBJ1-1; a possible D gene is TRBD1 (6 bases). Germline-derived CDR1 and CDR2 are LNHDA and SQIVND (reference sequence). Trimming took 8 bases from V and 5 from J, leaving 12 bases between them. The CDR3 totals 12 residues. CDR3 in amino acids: CASRWGATEAFF. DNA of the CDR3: TGTGCCAGTCGTTGGGGGGCTACTGAAGCTTTCTTT.

The CDR3 protein is CASSVAGSNTGELFF. Here the CDR3 DNA reads TGTGCCAGCAGCGTAGCAGGGTCGAACACCGGGGAGCTGTTTTTT. The chain has TRBV9 and TRBJ2-2; weak D call: TRBD1 (5 bases). CDR3 length: 15 residues. Trimming pared 0 bases from V and 0 bases from J, leaving 6 bases between. CDR1 SGDLS and CDR2 YYNGEE come from the germline V gene.

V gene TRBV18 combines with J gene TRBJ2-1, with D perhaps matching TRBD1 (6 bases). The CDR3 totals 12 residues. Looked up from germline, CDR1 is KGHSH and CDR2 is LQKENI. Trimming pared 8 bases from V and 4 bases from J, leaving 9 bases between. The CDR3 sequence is CASPTGYNEQFF. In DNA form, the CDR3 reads TGTGCCAGCCCGACAGGTTACAATGAGCAGTTCTTC.

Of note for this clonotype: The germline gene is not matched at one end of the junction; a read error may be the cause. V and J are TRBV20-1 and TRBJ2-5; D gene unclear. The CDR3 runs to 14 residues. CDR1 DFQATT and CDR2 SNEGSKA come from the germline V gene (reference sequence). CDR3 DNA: TGCAGTGTTAGAGATGCCAGCATCGGGGAGACCCAGTACTTC. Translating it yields CSVRDASIGETQYF.

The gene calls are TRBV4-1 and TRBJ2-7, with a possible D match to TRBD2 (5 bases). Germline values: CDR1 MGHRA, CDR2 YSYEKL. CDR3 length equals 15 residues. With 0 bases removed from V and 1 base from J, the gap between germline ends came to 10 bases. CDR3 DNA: TGCGCCAGCAGCCAAGATACGGGGTTATCCTACGAGCAGTACTTC. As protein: CASSQDTGLSYEQYF.

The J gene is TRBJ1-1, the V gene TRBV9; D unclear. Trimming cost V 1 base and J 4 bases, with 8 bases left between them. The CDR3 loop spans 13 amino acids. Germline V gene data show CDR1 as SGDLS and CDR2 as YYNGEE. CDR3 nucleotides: TGTGCCAGCAGCGTACTGTCGGGCACTGAAGCTTTCTTT. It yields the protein CASSVLSGTEAFF.

The CDR3: CASSRTGGRETQYF. In DNA form, the CDR3 reads TGTGCCAGCAGCCGGACAGGGGGCCGGGAGACCCAGTACTTC. The chain couples TRBV7-9 to TRBJ2-5, with 11 bases aligning to TRBD1. The CDR3 contains 14 residues. With 5 bases clipped from V and 5 bases from J, the junction kept 4 bases outside the gene matches. CDR1 is SEHNR, CDR2 FQNEAQ, per germline (reference sequence).